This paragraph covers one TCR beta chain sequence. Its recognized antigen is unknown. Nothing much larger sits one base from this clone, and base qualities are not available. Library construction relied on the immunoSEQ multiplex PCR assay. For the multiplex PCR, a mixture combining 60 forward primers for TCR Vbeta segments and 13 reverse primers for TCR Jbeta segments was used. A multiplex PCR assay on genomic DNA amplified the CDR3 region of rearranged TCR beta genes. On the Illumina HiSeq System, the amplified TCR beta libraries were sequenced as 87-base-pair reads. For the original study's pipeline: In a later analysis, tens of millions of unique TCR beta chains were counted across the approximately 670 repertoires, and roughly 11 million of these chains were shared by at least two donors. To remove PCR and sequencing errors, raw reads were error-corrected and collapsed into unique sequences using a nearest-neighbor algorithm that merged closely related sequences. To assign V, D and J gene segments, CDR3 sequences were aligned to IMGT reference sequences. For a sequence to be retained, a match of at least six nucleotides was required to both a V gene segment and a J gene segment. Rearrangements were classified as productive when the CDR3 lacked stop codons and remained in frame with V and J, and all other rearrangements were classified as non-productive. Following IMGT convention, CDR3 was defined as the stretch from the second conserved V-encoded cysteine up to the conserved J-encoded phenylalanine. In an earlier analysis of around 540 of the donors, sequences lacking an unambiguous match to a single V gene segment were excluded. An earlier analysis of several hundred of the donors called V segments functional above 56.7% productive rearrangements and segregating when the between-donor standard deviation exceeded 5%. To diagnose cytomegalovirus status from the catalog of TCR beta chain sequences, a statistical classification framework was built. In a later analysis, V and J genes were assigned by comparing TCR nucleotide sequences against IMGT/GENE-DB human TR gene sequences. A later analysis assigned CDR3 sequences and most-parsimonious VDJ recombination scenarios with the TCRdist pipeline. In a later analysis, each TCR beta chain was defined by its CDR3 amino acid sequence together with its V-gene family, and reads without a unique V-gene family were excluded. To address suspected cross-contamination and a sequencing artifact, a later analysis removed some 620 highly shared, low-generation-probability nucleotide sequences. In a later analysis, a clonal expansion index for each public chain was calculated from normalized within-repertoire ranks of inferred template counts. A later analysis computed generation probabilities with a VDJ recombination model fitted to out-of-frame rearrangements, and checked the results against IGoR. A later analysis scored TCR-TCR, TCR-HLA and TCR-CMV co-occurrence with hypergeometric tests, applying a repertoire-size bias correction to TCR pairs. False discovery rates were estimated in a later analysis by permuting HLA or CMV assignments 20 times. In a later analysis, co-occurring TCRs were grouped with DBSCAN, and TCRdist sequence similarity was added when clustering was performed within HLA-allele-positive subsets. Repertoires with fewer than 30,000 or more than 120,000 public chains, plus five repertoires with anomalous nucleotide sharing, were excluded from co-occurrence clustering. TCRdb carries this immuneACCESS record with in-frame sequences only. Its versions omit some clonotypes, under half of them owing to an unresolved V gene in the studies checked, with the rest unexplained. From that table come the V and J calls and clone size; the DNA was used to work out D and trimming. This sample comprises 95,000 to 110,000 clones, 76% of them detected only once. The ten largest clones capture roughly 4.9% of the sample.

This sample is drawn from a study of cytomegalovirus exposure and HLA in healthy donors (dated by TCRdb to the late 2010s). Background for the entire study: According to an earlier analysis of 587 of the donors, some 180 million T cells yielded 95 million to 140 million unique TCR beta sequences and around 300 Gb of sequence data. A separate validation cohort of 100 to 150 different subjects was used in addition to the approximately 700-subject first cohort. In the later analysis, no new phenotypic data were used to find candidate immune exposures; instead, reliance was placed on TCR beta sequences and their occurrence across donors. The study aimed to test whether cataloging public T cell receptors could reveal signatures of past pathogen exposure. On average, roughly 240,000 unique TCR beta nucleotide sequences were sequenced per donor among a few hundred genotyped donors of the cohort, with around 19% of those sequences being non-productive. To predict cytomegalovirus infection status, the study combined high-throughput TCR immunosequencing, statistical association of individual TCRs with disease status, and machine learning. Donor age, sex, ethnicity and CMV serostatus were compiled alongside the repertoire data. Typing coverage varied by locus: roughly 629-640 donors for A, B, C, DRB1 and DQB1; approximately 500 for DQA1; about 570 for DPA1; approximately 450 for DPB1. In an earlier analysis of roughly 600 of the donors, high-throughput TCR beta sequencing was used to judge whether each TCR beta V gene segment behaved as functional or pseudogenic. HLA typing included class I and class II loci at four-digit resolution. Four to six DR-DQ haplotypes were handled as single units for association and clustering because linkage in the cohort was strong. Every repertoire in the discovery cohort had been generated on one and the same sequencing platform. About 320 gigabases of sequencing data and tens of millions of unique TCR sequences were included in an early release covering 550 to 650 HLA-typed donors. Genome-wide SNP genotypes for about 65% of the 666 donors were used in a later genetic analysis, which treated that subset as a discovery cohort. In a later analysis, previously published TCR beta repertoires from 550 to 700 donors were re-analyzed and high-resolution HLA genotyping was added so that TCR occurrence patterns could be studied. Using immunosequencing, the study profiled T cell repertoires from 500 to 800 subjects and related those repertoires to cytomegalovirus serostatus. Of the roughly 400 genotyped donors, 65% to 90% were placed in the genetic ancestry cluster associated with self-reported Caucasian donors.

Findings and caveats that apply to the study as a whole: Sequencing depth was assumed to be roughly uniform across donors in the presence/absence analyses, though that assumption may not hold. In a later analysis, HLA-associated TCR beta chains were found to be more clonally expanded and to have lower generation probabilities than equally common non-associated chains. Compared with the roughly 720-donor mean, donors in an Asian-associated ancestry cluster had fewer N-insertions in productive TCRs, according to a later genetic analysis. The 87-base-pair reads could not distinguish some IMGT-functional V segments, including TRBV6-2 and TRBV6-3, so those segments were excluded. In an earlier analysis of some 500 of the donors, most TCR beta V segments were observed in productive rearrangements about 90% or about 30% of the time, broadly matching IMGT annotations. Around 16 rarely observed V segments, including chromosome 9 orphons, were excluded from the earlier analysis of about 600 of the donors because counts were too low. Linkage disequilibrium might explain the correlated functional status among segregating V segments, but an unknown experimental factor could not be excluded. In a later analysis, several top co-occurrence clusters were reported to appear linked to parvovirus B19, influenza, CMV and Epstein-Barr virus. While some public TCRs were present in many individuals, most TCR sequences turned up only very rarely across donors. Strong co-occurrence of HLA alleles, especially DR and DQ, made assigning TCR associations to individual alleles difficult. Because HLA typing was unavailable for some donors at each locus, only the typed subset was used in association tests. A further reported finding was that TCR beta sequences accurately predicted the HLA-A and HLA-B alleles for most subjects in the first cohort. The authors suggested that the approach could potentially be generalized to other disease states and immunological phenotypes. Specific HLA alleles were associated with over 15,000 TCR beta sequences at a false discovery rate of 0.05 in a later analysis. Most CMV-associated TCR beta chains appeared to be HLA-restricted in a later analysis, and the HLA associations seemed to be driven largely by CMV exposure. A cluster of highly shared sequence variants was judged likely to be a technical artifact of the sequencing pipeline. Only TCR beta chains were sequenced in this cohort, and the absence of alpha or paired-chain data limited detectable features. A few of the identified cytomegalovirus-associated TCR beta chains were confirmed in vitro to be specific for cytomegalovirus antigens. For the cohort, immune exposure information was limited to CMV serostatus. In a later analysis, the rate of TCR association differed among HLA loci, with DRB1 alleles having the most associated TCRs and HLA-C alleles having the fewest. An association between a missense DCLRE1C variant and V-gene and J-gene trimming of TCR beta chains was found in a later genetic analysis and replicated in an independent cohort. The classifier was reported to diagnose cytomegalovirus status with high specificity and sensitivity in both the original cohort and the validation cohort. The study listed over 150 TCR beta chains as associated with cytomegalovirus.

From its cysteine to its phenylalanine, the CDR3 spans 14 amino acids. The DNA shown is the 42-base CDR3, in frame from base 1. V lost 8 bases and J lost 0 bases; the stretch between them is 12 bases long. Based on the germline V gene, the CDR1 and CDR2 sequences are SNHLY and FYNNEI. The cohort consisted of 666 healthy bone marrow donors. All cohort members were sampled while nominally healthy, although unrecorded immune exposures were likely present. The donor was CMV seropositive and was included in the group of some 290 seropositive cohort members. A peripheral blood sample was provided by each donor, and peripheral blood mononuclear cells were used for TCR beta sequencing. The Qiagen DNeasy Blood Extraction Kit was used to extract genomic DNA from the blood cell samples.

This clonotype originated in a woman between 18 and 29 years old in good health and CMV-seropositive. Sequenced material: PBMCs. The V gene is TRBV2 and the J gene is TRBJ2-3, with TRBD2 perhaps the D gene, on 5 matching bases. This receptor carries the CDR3 CASGAVSSTDTQYF. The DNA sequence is TGTGCCAGCGGAGCGGTATCTAGCACAGATACGCAGTATTTT.